The 16 T cell receptor beta chains below all came from one sample that was sequenced in a study of early T cells in non-severe SARS-CoV-2 infection. MiXCR, run by TCRdb on the 5' RACE reads, gives a single entry per CDR3 protein. The table records approximately 89,000 distinct CDR3 sequences, around 15% of them present only once. The sample consisted of whole blood. The receptors shown here come from an adult who was a healthcare worker with PCR-confirmed SARS-CoV-2 infection or an uninfected control (not recorded which).

The V and J genes are TRBV29-1 and TRBJ2-3; D gene unclear. This CDR3 has 13 amino acids. The V end was cut by 1 base, the J end by 1 base, with 6 bases between. CDR1 and CDR2 from the germline V gene are SQVTM and ANQGSEA. For the CDR3, the DNA is TGCAGCGTTGAAGGCACAGGCACAGATACGCAGTATTTT. Its protein product is CSVEGTGTDTQYF.

This clonotype was recorded a few times. This chain uses TRBV12-3 or TRBV12-4 with TRBJ2-5; 10 bases match TRBD2. Trimming took 3 bases from V and 5 from J; bases not matched to a gene: 9. The CDR3 totals 16 residues. The CDR3 DNA follows: TGTGCCAGCAGTTTTCGAAGCGGGGGGGCGGGTGAGACCCAGTACTTC. Residues: CASSFRSGGAGETQYF.

This sequence joins TRBV5-1 and TRBJ2-3; perhaps TRBD2 as D (5 bases). CDR1 and CDR2 (germline): SGHRS, YFSETQ. Trimming pared 3 bases from V and 3 bases from J, leaving 20 bases between. This CDR3 has 17 residues. CDR3 loop: CASSWAPEFRRTDTQYF. In DNA, the CDR3 is TGCGCCAGCAGCTGGGCCCCCGAGTTCCGGAGGACAGATACGCAGTATTTT.

The J gene is TRBJ2-7, the V gene TRBV6-2 or TRBV6-3; 9 bases are a match to TRBD2. Germline trimming cut 8 bases from V and 5 bases from J; bases unmatched to any gene: 10. The germline gives CDR1 MNHEY, CDR2 SVGEGT. This CDR3 spans 14 amino acids. The CDR3 loop reads CASSGLAGRNEQYF. CDR3 nucleotide sequence: TGTGCCAGCTCTGGGCTAGCGGGGAGGAACGAGCAGTACTTC.

The sample holds many counts of this clonotype. This chain joins TRBV10-3 and TRBJ1-5; perhaps TRBD1 as D (6 bases). Germline CDR1 is ENHRY and CDR2 is SYGVKD. This CDR3 has 14 amino acids. V gave up 3 bases and J gave up 2 bases, with 8 bases separating them. The CDR3 nucleotides read TGTGCCATCAGTGAAAGGGGGGGCAATCAGCCCCAGCATTTT. Translating gives CAISERGGNQPQHF.

This clonotype was seen at least ten times. This chain uses TRBV29-1 with TRBJ2-7; 9 nucleotides agree with TRBD1. CDR3 length equals 13 residues. CDR1 is SQVTM and CDR2 is ANQGSEA in the germline V gene. Trimming at V came to 7 bases and at J to 4 bases, leaving 8 bases not matched to a gene. As DNA, the CDR3 is TGCAGCGCGAACACGGACAGGGGATACGAGCAGTACTTC. Its protein product is CSANTDRGYEQYF.

This clonotype appeared a few times. The rearrangement joins TRBV2 to TRBJ1-6; D is unresolved. Germline CDR1 is SNHLY and CDR2 is FYNNEI. This CDR3 region has 16 residues. V was trimmed by 6 bases and J by 5 bases, leaving 17 bases between them. CDR3 nucleotides: TGTGCCAGCAGCGTACTTAGGGCGCCTGATAATTCACCCCTCCACTTT. Protein product: CASSVLRAPDNSPLHF.

This clonotype was counted many times. The rearrangement uses TRBV7-9 and TRBJ1-4; 8 bases fit TRBD1. CDR1 SEHNR and CDR2 FQNEAQ come from the germline V gene (reference sequence). The CDR3 length is 17 residues. V lost 3 bases and J lost 0; bases outside the gene matches: 6. DNA for the CDR3: TGTGCCAGCAGCTTCTTCAGGGGGCGGGCAACTAATGAAAAACTGTTTTTT. It specifies CASSFFRGRATNEKLFF.

This clonotype was recorded at least ten times. This sequence joins TRBV6-4 and TRBJ2-3, with 8 bases matching TRBD2. Germline V gene sequence: CDR1 MRHNA, CDR2 SNTAGT. There are 15 residues in the CDR3. The trim removed 5 bases at V and 1 base at J, leaving 5 bases unmatched. The CDR3 sequence is CASSPSAGGTDTQYF. The CDR3 nucleotides are TGTGCCAGCAGTCCCTCAGCGGGGGGCACAGATACGCAGTATTTT.

The chain recombines TRBV4-1 with TRBJ2-4, with D unclear. Germline V gene data show CDR1 as MGHRA and CDR2 as YSYEKL. The CDR3 runs 15 residues. V shed 3 bases and J shed 8 bases, with 17 bases lying between them. The CDR3 loop reads CASSQEEGGWDIQYF. The CDR3 DNA follows: TGCGCCAGCAGCCAGGAAGAAGGCGGATGGGACATTCAGTACTTC.

Many counts were recorded for this clonotype. The chain couples TRBV29-1 to TRBJ2-1, with 16 bases fitting TRBD2. The V and J ends lost 2 bases and 3 bases, in that order; junction bases with no gene match: 7. CDR3 length: 18 amino acids. Germline-derived CDR1 and CDR2 are SQVTM and ANQGSEA. The CDR3 region is CSVETGLAGGPYYNEQFF. The CDR3 nucleotides are TGCAGCGTTGAAACGGGACTAGCGGGAGGGCCGTACTACAATGAGCAGTTCTTC.

This clonotype was recorded many times. V usage is TRBV10-3 and J usage is TRBJ2-7; TRBD1 or TRBD2 may be the D gene (6 bases each). From germline, CDR1 is ENHRY and CDR2 SYGVKD. CDR3 length: 16 amino acids. Trimming took off 4 bases at V and 1 base at J, with 17 bases between the two ends. CDR3 nucleotides: TGTGCCATCAGTGGGAAAGGGGGGCAAAGGTCCTACGAGCAGTACTTC. Protein: CAISGKGGQRSYEQYF.

Many counts were recorded for this clonotype. This rearrangement joins TRBV5-5 to TRBJ1-2, with D unclear. Trimming took off 3 bases at V and 3 bases at J, with 9 bases between the two ends. Germline CDR1 SGHKS, CDR2 YYEKEE (reference sequence). CDR3 length equals 13 residues. CDR3 nucleotide sequence: TGTGCCAGCAGCTACAGTGTGTACTATGGCTACACCTTC. Protein: CASSYSVYYGYTF.

As concerns this clonotype: It may be a read error: a sequence one base away is much more abundant. The chain uses TRBV7-9 and TRBJ2-1; unclear D gene. This CDR3 has 14 residues. Per the germline V gene, CDR1 is SEHNR and CDR2 is FQNEAQ (reference sequence). V was trimmed by 5 bases and J by 6 bases, leaving 14 bases between them. The CDR3, as DNA: TGTGCCAGCAGCCTCTTGAGTCCGTGCAATGAGCAGTTCTTC. Encoded protein: CASSLLSPCNEQFF.

The V call is TRBV6-1, the J call TRBJ2-1; D is perhaps TRBD2 (6 bases). The CDR3 extends over 15 amino acids. Germline CDR1 is MNHNS and CDR2 is SASEGT. V was pared by 0 bases and J by 3 bases, with 9 bases between. The CDR3 DNA reads as TGTGCCAGCAGTGAAGCACTAGCAGACTACAATGAGCAGTTCTTC. Translated: CASSEALADYNEQFF.

The rearrangement joins TRBV10-1 to TRBJ1-6; the match to TRBD1 covers 7 bases. J was trimmed by 7 bases and V by 3 bases; bases with no gene match: 6. Germline V gene sequence: CDR1 WNHNN, CDR2 SYGVQD (reference sequence). CDR3 length: 15 amino acids. The CDR3 nucleotides are TGCGCCAGCAGTGACTCCGGGACAGAGAATTCACCCCTCCACTTT. Protein: CASSDSGTENSPLHF.